This T cell receptor beta chain stems from a study of PD-L1 blockade in urothelial cancer. Study overall: Blood yielded a median of approximately 130,000 T cells per sample.

Assay: immunoSEQ multiplex PCR; the TCRdb copy retains only in-frame clones and omits some. The top ten hold about 3.7% of the sample, which has some 31,000 clones, 79% seen once. The time point was: peripheral blood 6 weeks after treatment start. Here the sequenced sample was PBMCs, taken around atezolizumab (anti-PD-L1) treatment. This clonotype originated in a man between 65 and 85 years old with urothelial cancer.

In DNA, the CDR3 is TGCGCCAGCAGCTCAACCGGGTCGAATTCACCCCTCCACTTT. It specifies CASSSTGSNSPLHF. The chain links TRBV5-1 to TRBJ1-6; D is unresolved. The germline V and J ends were trimmed by 3 bases and 7 bases, with 11 bases remaining between them. Germline CDR1 reads SGHRS; CDR2 reads YFSETQ. The CDR3 has 14 amino acids.